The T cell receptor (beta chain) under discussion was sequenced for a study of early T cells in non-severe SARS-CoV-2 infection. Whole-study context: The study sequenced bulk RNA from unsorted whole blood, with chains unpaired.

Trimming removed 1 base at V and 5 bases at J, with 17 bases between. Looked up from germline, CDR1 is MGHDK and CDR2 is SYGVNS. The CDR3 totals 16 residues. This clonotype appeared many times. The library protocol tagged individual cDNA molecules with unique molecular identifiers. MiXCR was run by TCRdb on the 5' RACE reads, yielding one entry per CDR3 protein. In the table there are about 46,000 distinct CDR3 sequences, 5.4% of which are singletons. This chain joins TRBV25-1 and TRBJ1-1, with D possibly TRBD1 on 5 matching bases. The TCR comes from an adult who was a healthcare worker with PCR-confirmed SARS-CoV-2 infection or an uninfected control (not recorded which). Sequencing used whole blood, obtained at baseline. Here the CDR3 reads CASSEFRSGRWTEAFF. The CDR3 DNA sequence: TGTGCCAGCAGTGAATTTCGCTCAGGGCGGTGGACTGAAGCTTTCTTT. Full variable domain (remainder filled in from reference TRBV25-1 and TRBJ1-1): EADIYQTPRYLVIGTGKKITLECSQTMGHDKMYWYQQDPGMELHLIHYSYGVNSTEKGDLSSESTVSRIRTEHFPLTLESARPSHTSQYLCASSEFRSGRWTEAFFGQGTRLTVV.